One and the same sample provided the 19 T cell receptor beta chains below, sequenced in a study of CD8+CD57+ T cells in acquired aplastic anemia (dated by TCRdb to the late 2010s). The reads were generated on an Illumina HiSeq 2000. Genomic DNA served as template for TCR beta VDJ combination and CDR3 sequence profiling. TCRdb reworked the public reads: Q25 trimming with fastp, MiXCR clone assembly, productive beta chains retained. Each CDR3 protein gets just one entry, which takes the most common genes and DNA from the rows behind it. This sample comprises approximately 120,000 distinct CDR3 sequences, about two fifths of them detected only once. Roughly 2.7% of the sample is held by the ten biggest clonotypes. Flow cytometry had shown CD8+CD57+ cell expansion in the patients selected for sequencing. The sample comprised sorted CD4+, CD8+, or CD8+CD57+ T cells (not recorded which) from PBMCs. The receptors were sampled from a human donor with aplastic anemia.

The chain is built from TRBV29-1 and TRBJ1-1; no clear D gene. Germline V lookup: CDR1 SQVTM, CDR2 ANQGSEA. The V gene lost 4 bases and the J gene lost 0 bases, with 9 bases spanning the gap. The CDR3 runs 13 residues. The CDR3 reads CSVVWPLNTEAFF. The CDR3 region has the DNA TGCAGCGTTGTGTGGCCTTTGAACACTGAAGCTTTCTTT.

The chain joins TRBV28 to TRBJ2-4; D tentatively fits TRBD1 or TRBD2 (6 bases each). CDR3 size: 14 residues. Germline CDR1 reads MDHEN; CDR2 reads SYDVKM. With 7 bases removed from V and 7 bases from J, the gap between germline ends came to 17 bases. The CDR3: CASISLGGRNIQYF. The CDR3 DNA reads as TGTGCCAGCATCTCCTTAGGGGGGCGGAACATTCAGTACTTC.

This clonotype showed up many times. The chain links TRBV2 to TRBJ1-3, with D unclear. CDR1 is SNHLY and CDR2 is FYNNEI in the germline V gene. CDR3 size: 14 residues. Trimming took off 2 bases at V and 4 bases at J, with 9 bases between the two ends. The CDR3 region is CASSERMGGNTIYF. CDR3 DNA sequence: TGTGCCAGCAGTGAAAGGATGGGCGGAAACACCATATATTTT.

The chain recombines TRBV25-1 with TRBJ2-5, with D possibly matching TRBD1 (5 bases). Trimming left V 5 bases short and J 1 base short, with 8 bases between. CDR3 length: 13 amino acids. Germline V lookup: CDR1 MGHDK, CDR2 SYGVNS. CDR3 sequence: CASSTTVQETQYF. DNA for the CDR3: TGTGCCAGCAGTACGACAGTCCAAGAGACCCAGTACTTC.

In this sample, this clonotype is medium-sized. V gene TRBV10-2 combines with J gene TRBJ1-4, with 10 bases identical to TRBD1. This CDR3 spans 14 amino acids. With V trimmed by 8 bases and J by 10 bases, 10 bases remained unmatched. Germline V gene lookup returns CDR1 WSHSY and CDR2 SAAADI. CDR3 region: CASAEDRGVVKLFF. CDR3 nucleotide sequence: TGCGCCAGCGCCGAGGACAGGGGGGTCGTAAAACTGTTTTTT.

The V and J genes are TRBV15 and TRBJ1-2; 8 bases map to TRBD1. The germline CDR1 and CDR2 sequences are LNHNV and YYDKDF (reference sequence). Losses at the gene ends were 4 bases for V and 5 bases for J; bases not matched to a gene: 12. This CDR3 spans 16 amino acids. The CDR3 protein is CATSIGGSGTGYGYTF. The CDR3 DNA reads TGTGCCACCAGCATAGGAGGTAGCGGGACAGGATATGGCTACACCTTC.

At least ten counts were recorded for this clonotype. The gene calls are TRBV15 and TRBJ1-1, with a tentative D call TRBD1 (5 bases). The CDR3 consists of 15 residues. Trimming left V 7 bases short and J 7 bases short, with 22 bases between. Per germline, CDR1 LNHNV and CDR2 YYDKDF (reference sequence). The CDR3 bases are TGTGCCACCAAACTAGATTTAGGTGGTGGGGGTGAAGCTTTCTTT. It is translated as CATKLDLGGGGEAFF.

This clonotype was observed a few times. The V and J genes are TRBV10-1 and TRBJ1-4; TRBD1 agrees at 7 bases. Unmatched junction bases numbered 8, after V lost 3 bases and J lost 4 bases. Germline CDR1 reads WNHNN; CDR2 reads SYGVQD (reference sequence). This CDR3 has 16 amino acids. CDR3 in DNA: TGCGCCAGCAGTGATTCGGGGGACAGCTTTAATGAAAAACTGTTTTTT. It yields the protein CASSDSGDSFNEKLFF.

In its sample, this clonotype was seen many times. V usage is TRBV11-3 and J usage is TRBJ2-7; D is unclear. V lost 0 bases to trimming and J lost 10 bases, with 13 bases between them. The CDR3 is 13 residues long. Germline CDR1 is SGHNT and CDR2 is YENEEA. CDR3 coding DNA: TGTGCCAGCAGCTTAGATCAAAAGGCACCACAGTACTTC. It translates to CASSLDQKAPQYF.

J is TRBJ2-6 and V is TRBV11-2; D is undetermined. Germline CDR1 reads SGHAT; CDR2 reads FQNNGV. The CDR3 has 16 residues. The V gene lost 5 bases and the J gene lost 2 bases, with 13 bases spanning the gap. The CDR3 DNA reads TGTGCCAGCAGCCTAAGCATAAGTACTGGGGCCAACGTCCTGACTTTC. Residues: CASSLSISTGANVLTF. Drawing the rest from reference TRBV11-2 and TRBJ2-6, the complete variable domain is EAGVAQSPRYKIIEKRQSVAFWCNPISGHATLYWYQQILGQGPKLLIQFQNNGVVDDSQLPKDRFSAERLKGVDSTLKIQPAKLEDSAVYLCASSLSISTGANVLTFGAGSRLTVL.

The chain joins TRBV18 to TRBJ2-2, with 7 bases that match TRBD1. The CDR3 loop spans 17 amino acids. Trimming cost V 8 bases and J 0 bases; bases outside gene matches: 12. CDR1 is KGHSH, CDR2 LQKENI, per germline. The CDR3 nucleotides are TGTGCCAGCCTAAAGGGAAGGGGGCCCACGAACACCGGGGAGCTGTTTTTT. Translating gives CASLKGRGPTNTGELFF.

The chain joins TRBV6-1 to TRBJ2-3, with 8 bases aligning to TRBD2. This CDR3 spans 15 amino acids. Per germline, CDR1 MNHNS and CDR2 SASEGT. Trimming cost V 6 bases and J 6 bases; bases outside gene matches: 11. This chain's CDR3 is CASSPRVAGTDTQYF. The CDR3 DNA follows: TGTGCCAGCAGCCCCCGGGTAGCGGGGACGGATACGCAGTATTTT.

The rearrangement uses TRBV19 and TRBJ2-5; 7 bases are shared with TRBD1. The length of the CDR3 is 15 residues. Per germline, CDR1 LNHDA and CDR2 SQIVND (reference sequence). V was pared by 6 bases and J by 4 bases, with 11 bases of the junction left unmatched. CDR3 sequence reads: CASRTGKQKGETQYF. CDR3 DNA: TGTGCCAGTAGGACAGGGAAACAAAAGGGAGAGACCCAGTACTTC.

A remark on this clonotype: A read error is possible here, since a much larger clone lies one base away. The V call is TRBV6-1, the J call TRBJ2-7; tentatively, D is TRBD1 (6 bases). Trimming shortened V by 0 bases and J by 6 bases, and 6 bases separated the two germline ends. The CDR3 runs to 12 residues. Germline V lookup: CDR1 MNHNS, CDR2 SASEGT. The CDR3 reads CASSEAGGEQYF. DNA of the CDR3: TGTGCCAGCAGTGAAGCAGGGGGCGAGCAGTACTTC.

For this clonotype: Given a much more abundant clone one base away, this may be a read error. The rearrangement links TRBV19 to TRBJ1-5; D is possibly TRBD1 (5 bases). In germline, CDR1 is LNHDA, CDR2 SQIVND (reference sequence). V was trimmed by 7 bases and J by 9 bases, leaving 19 bases between them. The CDR3 runs 14 residues. The CDR3 DNA reads TGTGCCAGTACCCTAGGTGGGGGGGGTCGGCCCCAGCATTTT. Amino acids: CASTLGGGGRPQHF.

At least ten counts were recorded for this clonotype. The chain couples TRBV5-1 to TRBJ1-6; D remains ambiguous. The CDR3 is made up of 15 amino acids. Germline V lookup: CDR1 SGHRS, CDR2 YFSETQ. Trimming left V 5 bases short and J 7 bases short, with 16 bases between. For the CDR3, the DNA is TGCGCCAGCAGACCTAATCAGGTCGGAAATTCACCCCTCCACTTT. It yields the protein CASRPNQVGNSPLHF.

The chain uses TRBV29-1 and TRBJ1-1; TRBD1 agrees at 7 bases. The CDR3 runs to 14 residues. Germline V gene data show CDR1 as SQVTM and CDR2 as ANQGSEA. Trimming at V came to 6 bases and at J to 1 base, leaving 8 bases not matched to a gene. Written as DNA, the CDR3 is TGCAGCGTGCGGAGGGGACAGACGAACACTGAAGCTTTCTTT. This codes for CSVRRGQTNTEAFF.

The rearrangement links TRBV7-9 to TRBJ2-7; 9 bases fit TRBD1. This CDR3 is built from 15 residues. The J segment lost 4 bases and the V segment lost 1 base, leaving 5 bases of the junction unmatched. Germline loops: CDR1 SEHNR, CDR2 FQNEAQ (reference sequence). Written as DNA, the CDR3 is TGTGCCAGCAGCTTAGGAGGGACAGGGATATACGAGCAGTACTTC. This sequence encodes CASSLGGTGIYEQYF.

This clonotype was seen repeatedly, ten times or more. V is TRBV2 and J is TRBJ2-3; possible D gene TRBD2, 5 bases. V dropped 10 bases and J dropped 1 base, with 15 bases sitting between them. The CDR3 consists of 14 residues. CDR1 is SNHLY, CDR2 FYNNEI, per germline. The CDR3 loop is CATRPQRGTDTQYF. The CDR3 nucleotides read TGTGCCACACGGCCCCAGAGGGGCACAGATACGCAGTATTTT.